These 28 T cell receptor beta chains were all obtained from the same sample, sequenced in a study of blood T cell repertoires in COVID-19. Some clones are missing from TCRdb's copy, which holds only in-frame ones; the method was immunoSEQ multiplex PCR. The sample includes some 140,000 clones, roughly 88% of them seen just once. The sequenced sample consisted of peripheral blood. The receptors stem from a man in his fifties or sixties with COVID-19, enrolled during active disease.

The rearrangement links TRBV19 to TRBJ2-7; 7 nucleotides agree with TRBD1. Trimming took 4 bases from V and 2 from J; bases not matched to a gene: 8. This CDR3 spans 15 amino acids. Looked up from germline, CDR1 is LNHDA and CDR2 is SQIVND (reference sequence). CDR3 DNA: TGTGCCAGTAGTAGGCCGGGACAGTCTACCTACGAGCAGTACTTC. It translates to CASSRPGQSTYEQYF. Full variable domain (rest looked up from reference TRBV19 and TRBJ2-7): DGGITQSPKYLFRKEGQNVTLSCEQNLNHDAMYWYRQDPGQGLRLIYYSQIVNDFQKGDIAEGYSVSREKKESFPLTVTSAQKNPTAFYLCASSRPGQSTYEQYFGPGTRLTVT.

In DNA form, the CDR3 reads TGTGCCATCAGTGTTAGCGGGGGGGCCGCAGATACGCAGTATTTT. The encoded protein is CAISVSGGAADTQYF. The chain employs TRBV10-3 and TRBJ2-3; 11 bases align to TRBD2. V was clipped by 4 bases and J by 4 bases; unmatched bases: 4. The germline V gene encodes CDR1 ENHRY and CDR2 SYGVKD. This CDR3 is built from 15 residues.

The chain uses TRBV6-4 and TRBJ1-1; possible D gene TRBD1, 6 bases. The ends were cut back, 6 bases at V and 6 bases at J, with 20 bases in the middle. The CDR3 is 15 amino acids. Germline CDR1 MRHNA, CDR2 SNTAGT. The CDR3 bases are TGTGCCAGCAGGCCACAGGGAGCGGGGGGGGCTGAAGCTTTCTTT. This sequence encodes CASRPQGAGGAEAFF.

This clone was seen a single time. The chain is built from TRBV29-1 and TRBJ2-1; 7 bases fit TRBD2. The CDR3 is made up of 14 amino acids. V shed 5 bases, J shed 2 bases, and the junction held 6 bases outside the gene matches. Germline CDR1 is SQVTM and CDR2 is ANQGSEA. Here the CDR3 DNA reads TGCAGCGTTACCGGGGAGGGAACCTACAATGAGCAGTTCTTC. Its protein is CSVTGEGTYNEQFF.

This clone is a singleton in its sample. The chain's CDR3 is CASSVGLAGGIDEQFF. CDR3 nucleotide sequence: TGTGCCAGCAGTGTGGGACTAGCGGGAGGGATAGATGAGCAGTTCTTC. The V gene is TRBV6-2 or TRBV6-3, the J gene TRBJ2-1; 16 positions match TRBD2. Germline loops: CDR1 MNHEY, CDR2 SVGEGT. After removal of 5 bases from V and 8 bases from J, the junction contained 6 bases not matched to a gene. The CDR3 is 16 residues long.

V and J are TRBV9 and TRBJ1-1, with D possibly TRBD1 on 5 matching bases. The CDR3 has 15 amino acids. V dropped 4 bases and J dropped 1 base, with 14 bases sitting between them. Germline assignment: CDR1 SGDLS and CDR2 YYNGEE. CDR3 DNA sequence: TGTGCCAGCAGCCCTCTCGGGAGGGGGAACACTGAAGCTTTCTTT. It yields the protein CASSPLGRGNTEAFF.

V and J are TRBV27 and TRBJ1-5, with a tentative D call TRBD1 (5 bases). Per germline, CDR1 MNHEY and CDR2 SMNVEV (reference sequence). The CDR3 is 14 amino acids. Trimming pared 3 bases from V and 6 bases from J, leaving 12 bases between. CDR3 protein: CASSFRQGGQPQHF. The CDR3 bases are TGTGCCAGCAGTTTTCGGCAGGGAGGTCAGCCCCAGCATTTT.

This clone was detected only a few times. This chain connects TRBV11-2 to TRBJ2-7; 8 bases are shared with TRBD1. V trimming: 1 base; J trimming: 3 bases; junction bases outside the gene matches: 5. The CDR3 is 15 amino acids. The germline CDR1 and CDR2 sequences are SGHAT and FQNNGV. DNA of the CDR3: TGTGCCAGCAGCTTAGTCCAGGGGGCTGACTACGAGCAGTACTTC. Translated: CASSLVQGADYEQYF.

The chain joins TRBV10-1 to TRBJ1-5; 7 bases align to TRBD1. The germline CDR1 and CDR2 sequences are WNHNN and SYGVQD (reference sequence). After removal of 6 bases from V and 6 bases from J, the junction contained 23 bases not matched to a gene. There are 19 residues in the CDR3. The CDR3 reads CASSDQPQGICYRCQPQHF. CDR3 nucleotide sequence: TGCGCCAGCAGCGACCAACCACAGGGGATTTGTTATCGCTGTCAGCCCCAGCATTTT.

The count of this clone is one. The V gene is TRBV7-8, the J gene TRBJ2-3, with 8 positions matching TRBD2. V shed 5 bases, J shed 4 bases, and the junction held 11 bases outside the gene matches. Germline CDR1 reads SGHVS; CDR2 reads FQNEAQ. CDR3 size: 16 residues. CDR3 DNA: TGTGCCAGCAGCCCCGGGGGGGGCCTCTTTCCAGATACGCAGTATTTT. Encoded protein: CASSPGGGLFPDTQYF.

This rearrangement joins TRBV18 to TRBJ1-3; D gene ambiguous. CDR3 length equals 13 residues. Germline V lookup: CDR1 KGHSH, CDR2 LQKENI. V lost 3 bases, J lost 0 bases, and 3 bases lay in between. The CDR3 region has the DNA TGTGCCAGCTCACCGAGCTCTGGAAACACCATATATTTT. Protein sequence: CASSPSSGNTIYF. Full variable domain (outside the CDR3, taken from reference TRBV18 and TRBJ1-3): NAGVMQNPRHLVRRRGQEARLRCSPMKGHSHVYWYRQLPEEGLKFMVYLQKENIIDESGMPKERFSAEFPKEGPSILRIQQVVRGDSAAYFCASSPSSGNTIYFGEGSWLTVV.

The CDR3 region is CASSLVGGTGFRDEQFF. CDR3 sequence (DNA): TGTGCCAGCAGCTTAGTGGGTGGGACAGGTTTTCGCGATGAGCAGTTCTTC. The chain recombines TRBV7-9 with TRBJ2-1; 8 bases map to TRBD1. CDR3 length equals 17 residues. Germline CDR1 SEHNR, CDR2 FQNEAQ (reference sequence). The junction had 13 bases not matched to a gene; V was cut back by 1 base and J by 8 bases.

The rearrangement joins TRBV19 to TRBJ2-3; 11 bases fit TRBD1. There are 14 residues in the CDR3. The germline V gene encodes CDR1 LNHDA and CDR2 SQIVND (reference sequence). V lost 8 bases to trimming and J lost 2 bases; unmatched junction nucleotides: 3. The CDR3 DNA reads as TGTGCCAGTTGGGACAGGGGGATCACAGATACGCAGTATTTT. Its protein is CASWDRGITDTQYF. The full variable domain, with the rest looked up from reference TRBV19 and TRBJ2-3, is DGGITQSPKYLFRKEGQNVTLSCEQNLNHDAMYWYRQDPGQGLRLIYYSQIVNDFQKGDIAEGYSVSREKKESFPLTVTSAQKNPTAFYLCASWDRGITDTQYFGPGTRLTVL.

CDR3 residues: CASSSAGLAVHEQYF. CDR3 DNA sequence: TGTGCCAGCAGCTCCGCGGGACTAGCCGTACACGAGCAGTACTTC. This rearrangement joins TRBV11-3 to TRBJ2-7; 9 bases match TRBD2. This CDR3 has 15 amino acids. The V gene's germline CDR1 is SGHNT and CDR2 YENEEA. V was pared by 4 bases and J by 5 bases, with 9 bases of the junction left unmatched.

CDR3 DNA sequence: TGTGCTAGTGGTCCCTCTGTGACAGGGGGTTTAAACACTGAAGCTTTCTTT. Amino acid sequence: CASGPSVTGGLNTEAFF. The V gene is TRBV12-5, the J gene TRBJ1-1; TRBD1 agrees at 9 bases. Germline V gene data show CDR1 as LGHNT and CDR2 as FRNRAP. J was trimmed by 2 bases and V by 5 bases; bases with no gene match: 12. CDR3 length equals 17 residues.

The chain carries TRBV19 and TRBJ1-2, with 8 positions matching TRBD1. Germline values: CDR1 LNHDA, CDR2 SQIVND (reference sequence). V was clipped by 9 bases and J by 4 bases; unmatched bases: 10. This CDR3 is built from 14 residues. Here the CDR3 DNA reads TGTGCCAGCTCGAACCAGGGGGCTGGCTATGGCTACACCTTC. Encoded protein: CASSNQGAGYGYTF.

V and J are TRBV19 and TRBJ1-1; 7 bases fit TRBD1. Germline loops: CDR1 LNHDA, CDR2 SQIVND (reference sequence). V was pared by 7 bases and J by 3 bases, with 8 bases of the junction left unmatched. This CDR3 has 14 amino acids. DNA of the CDR3: TGTGCCAGTACGACAGGGACGTTGTACACTGAAGCTTTCTTT. This translates into CASTTGTLYTEAFF.

CDR3 bases: TGTGCCAGCAGTGTTAGTTCACCCCTCCACTTT. Amino acid sequence: CASSVSSPLHF. The chain is built from TRBV2 and TRBJ1-6; D unresolved. CDR3 length equals 11 residues. The germline V and J ends were trimmed by 4 bases and 9 bases, with 4 bases remaining between them. Germline V gene sequence: CDR1 SNHLY, CDR2 FYNNEI.

The V gene is TRBV18, the J gene TRBJ1-5, with TRBD1 matching over 8 bases. This CDR3 spans 15 amino acids. J was trimmed by 2 bases and V by 2 bases; bases with no gene match: 2. Looked up from germline, CDR1 is KGHSH and CDR2 is LQKENI. CDR3 region: CASSPAGGGNQPQHF. The CDR3 DNA sequence: TGTGCCAGCTCACCAGCAGGGGGCGGCAATCAGCCCCAGCATTTT.

V is TRBV13 and J is TRBJ2-7; 10 positions match TRBD1. Unmatched junction bases numbered 5, after V lost 4 bases and J lost 2 bases. The CDR3 has 15 residues. The V gene's germline CDR1 is PRHDT and CDR2 FYEKMQ (reference sequence). CDR3 protein: CASSSHGTGAYEQYF. The CDR3 nucleotides are TGTGCCAGCAGCTCGCACGGGACAGGGGCCTACGAGCAGTACTTC.

CDR3 region: CASTQDPSSGNTIYF. For the CDR3, the DNA is TGCGCCAGCACCCAGGATCCGAGCTCTGGAAACACCATATATTTT. This sequence joins TRBV5-1 and TRBJ1-3, with D uncertain. The germline V gene encodes CDR1 SGHRS and CDR2 YFSETQ. The CDR3 is 15 amino acids. The ends were cut back, 6 bases at V and 0 bases at J, with 13 bases in the middle.

The rearrangement links TRBV2 to TRBJ1-5; a possible D gene is TRBD1 (5 bases). CDR1 SNHLY and CDR2 FYNNEI come from the germline V gene. Trimming cost V 2 bases and J 1 base, with 12 bases left between them. The CDR3 consists of 16 residues. CDR3: CASSEFLPGSNQPQHF. The CDR3, as DNA: TGTGCCAGCAGTGAATTCTTGCCAGGGAGCAATCAGCCCCAGCATTTT.

In this sample, this clone turned up a few times. The chain links TRBV29-1 to TRBJ2-5; D is ambiguous. The germline V gene encodes CDR1 SQVTM and CDR2 ANQGSEA. V was trimmed by 5 bases and J by 2 bases, leaving 12 bases between them. The CDR3 length is 13 residues. In nucleotides, the CDR3 is TGCAGCGTTCATATACACAGACAAGAGACCCAGTACTTC. Translated, it gives CSVHIHRQETQYF.

This chain links TRBV7-2 with TRBJ1-2; D may be TRBD1 (5 bases). V lost 4 bases, J lost 1 base, and 10 bases lay in between. This CDR3 spans 14 amino acids. CDR1 is SGHTA and CDR2 is FQGNSA in the germline V gene. CDR3 sequence (DNA): TGTGCCAGCAGCTCTGGGGGGGGTAACTATGGCTACACCTTC. Amino acids: CASSSGGGNYGYTF.

The chain uses TRBV6-6 and TRBJ1-1; D gene uncertain. The CDR3 is made up of 13 amino acids. Germline loops: CDR1 MNHNY, CDR2 SVGAGI (reference sequence). V gave up 6 bases and J gave up 5 bases, with 13 bases separating them. The CDR3 loop reads CASSIRERTEAFF. DNA for the CDR3: TGTGCCAGCAGCATCCGAGAGAGGACTGAAGCTTTCTTT.

The genes are TRBV9 and TRBJ1-1, with 7 bases lining up with TRBD1. CDR1 SGDLS and CDR2 YYNGEE come from the germline V gene. This CDR3 comprises 17 residues. V shed 3 bases and J 2 bases; nucleotides not matched to a gene: 13. The CDR3 loop is CASSDLRQGNKNTEAFF. The CDR3 DNA reads TGTGCCAGCAGCGACCTTCGACAGGGCAACAAAAACACTGAAGCTTTCTTT. Looking up the rest from reference TRBV9 and TRBJ1-1 gives the full variable domain: DSGVTQTPKHLITATGQRVTLRCSPRSGDLSVYWYQQSLDQGLQFLIQYYNGEERAKGNILERFSAQQFPDLHSELNLSSLELGDSALYFCASSDLRQGNKNTEAFFGQGTRLTVV.

The rearrangement joins TRBV5-3 to TRBJ2-7; possible D gene TRBD1, 5 bases. Being an ORF, TRBV5-3 has a function that is uncertain. The V gene lost 0 bases and the J gene lost 6 bases, with 13 bases spanning the gap. The CDR3 is 14 amino acids. The CDR3 reads CARSLAGHFSEQYF. CDR3 bases: TGTGCCAGAAGCTTGGCAGGACATTTCTCCGAGCAGTACTTC.

As DNA, the CDR3 is TGCAGCGTTACAAAGCGGGGGACAGGGATCAACTACGACGAGCAGTACTTC. Translated: CSVTKRGTGINYDEQYF. The J gene is TRBJ2-7, the V gene TRBV29-1; perhaps TRBD1 as D (9 bases). Trimming removed 5 bases from V and 5 bases from J, with 28 bases in between. The germline V gene has CDR1 SQVTM and CDR2 ANQGSEA. This CDR3 region has 17 residues.